This T cell receptor beta chain was captured by sequencing in a study of T cell responses to AZD1222 COVID-19 vaccine. Concerning this clone itself: As yet, its antigen is unknown.

This table comes from immunoSEQ multiplex PCR, and its TCRdb copy is limited to in-frame clones, with some not included. The table records some 97,000 clones, roughly nine tenths of them present only once. CDR1 is MNHNS and CDR2 is SASEGT in the germline V gene. This CDR3 has 16 amino acids. With 3 bases clipped from V and 3 bases from J, the junction kept 6 bases outside the gene matches. Notes on the study in general: Two AZD1222 administrations were followed by greater Spike-specific TCR breadth and depth. Only a handful of AZD1222 recipients tested seropositive at baseline. Across spike, vaccine-associated CD4 TCRs were found, dominant at 160-218 and 743-854. Nearly half of spike-specific TCRs reportedly target variant regions that are unmutated in the B.1.351 and B.1.1.7 variants.

The J gene is TRBJ2-3, the V gene TRBV6-1; 10 nucleotides agree with TRBD2. The sample here was peripheral blood, taken on day 0 of AZD1222 vaccination. This receptor was taken from an adult in good health. For the CDR3, the DNA is TGTGCCAGCAGTGAGTCTAGCGGGAGTGGGACAGATACGCAGTATTTT. Translated, it gives CASSESSGSGTDTQYF.